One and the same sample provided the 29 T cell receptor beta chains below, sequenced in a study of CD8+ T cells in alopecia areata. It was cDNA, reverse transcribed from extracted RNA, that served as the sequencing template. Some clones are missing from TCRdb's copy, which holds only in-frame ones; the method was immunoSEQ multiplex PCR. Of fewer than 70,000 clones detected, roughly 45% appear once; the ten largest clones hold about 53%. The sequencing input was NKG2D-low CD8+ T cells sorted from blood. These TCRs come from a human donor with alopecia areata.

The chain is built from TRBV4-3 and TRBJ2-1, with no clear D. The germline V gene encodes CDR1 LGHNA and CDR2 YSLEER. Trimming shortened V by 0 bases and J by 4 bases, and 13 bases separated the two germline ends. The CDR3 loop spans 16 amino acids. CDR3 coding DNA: TGCGCCAGCAGCCAAGATCGAGTAGCAGAGTACAATGAGCAGTTCTTC. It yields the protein CASSQDRVAEYNEQFF.

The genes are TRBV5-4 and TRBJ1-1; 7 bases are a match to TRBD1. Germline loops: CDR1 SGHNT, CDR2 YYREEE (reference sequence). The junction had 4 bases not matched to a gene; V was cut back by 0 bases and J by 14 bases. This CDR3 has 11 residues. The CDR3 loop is CASSLGTGEFF. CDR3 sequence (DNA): TGTGCCAGCAGCTTGGGGACAGGCGAGTTCTTT. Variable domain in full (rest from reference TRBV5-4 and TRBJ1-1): ETGVTQSPTHLIKTRGQQVTLRCSSQSGHNTVSWYQQALGQGPQFIFQYYREEENGRGNFPPRFSGLQFPNYSSELNVNALELDDSALYLCASSLGTGEFFGQGTRLTVV.

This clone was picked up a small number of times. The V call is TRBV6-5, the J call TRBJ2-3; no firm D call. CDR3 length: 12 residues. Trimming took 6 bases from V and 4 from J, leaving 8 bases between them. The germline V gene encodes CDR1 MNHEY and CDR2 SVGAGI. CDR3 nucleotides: TGTGCCAGCAGGCAACCTCCAGATACGCAGTATTTT. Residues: CASRQPPDTQYF.

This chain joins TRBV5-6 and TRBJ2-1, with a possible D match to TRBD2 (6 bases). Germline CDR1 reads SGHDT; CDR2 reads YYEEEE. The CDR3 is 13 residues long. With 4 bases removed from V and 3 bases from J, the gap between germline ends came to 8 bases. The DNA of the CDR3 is TGTGCCAGCAGCGGGGGGTACTACAATGAGCAGTTCTTC. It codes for CASSGGYYNEQFF.

CDR3 protein: CSADRDYSVEQYF. The CDR3 DNA reads as TGCAGTGCCGACCGGGACTACTCCGTCGAGCAGTACTTC. J is TRBJ2-7 and V is TRBV29-1, with 7 bases matching TRBD2. This CDR3 region has 13 residues. Per the germline V gene, CDR1 is SQVTM and CDR2 is ANQGSEA.

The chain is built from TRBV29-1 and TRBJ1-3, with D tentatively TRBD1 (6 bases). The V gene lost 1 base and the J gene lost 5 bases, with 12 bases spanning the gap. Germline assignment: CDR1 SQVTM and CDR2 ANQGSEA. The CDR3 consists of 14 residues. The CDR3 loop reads CSVEVGTQRNTIYF. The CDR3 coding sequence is TGCAGCGTTGAAGTTGGGACACAGAGAAACACCATATATTTT. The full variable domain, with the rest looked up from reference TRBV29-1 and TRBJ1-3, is SAVISQKPSRDICQRGTSLTIQCQVDSQVTMMFWYRQQPGQSLTLIATANQGSEATYESGFVIDKFPISRPNLTFSTLTVSNMSPEDSSIYLCSVEVGTQRNTIYFGEGSWLTVV.

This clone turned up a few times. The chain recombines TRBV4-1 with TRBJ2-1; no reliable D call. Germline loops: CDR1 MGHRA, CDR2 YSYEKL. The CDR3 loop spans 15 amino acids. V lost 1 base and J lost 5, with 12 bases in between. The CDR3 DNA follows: TGCGCCAGCAGCCAAGCTCCCTCTGAACACAATGAGCAGTTCTTC. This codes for CASSQAPSEHNEQFF.

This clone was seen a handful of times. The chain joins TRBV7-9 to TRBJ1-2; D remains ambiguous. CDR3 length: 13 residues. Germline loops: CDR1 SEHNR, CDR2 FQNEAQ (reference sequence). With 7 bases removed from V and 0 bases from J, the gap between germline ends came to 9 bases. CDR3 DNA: TGTGCCAGCACCCCACGGGCTAACTATGGCTACACCTTC. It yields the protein CASTPRANYGYTF.

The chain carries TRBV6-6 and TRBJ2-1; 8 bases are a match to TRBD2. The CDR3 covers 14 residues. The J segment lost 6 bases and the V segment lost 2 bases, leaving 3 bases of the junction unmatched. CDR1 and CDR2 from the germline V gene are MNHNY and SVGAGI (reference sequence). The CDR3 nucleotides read TGTGCCAGCAGTTACGGGGGACTAGTCAATGAGCAGTTCTTC. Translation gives CASSYGGLVNEQFF.

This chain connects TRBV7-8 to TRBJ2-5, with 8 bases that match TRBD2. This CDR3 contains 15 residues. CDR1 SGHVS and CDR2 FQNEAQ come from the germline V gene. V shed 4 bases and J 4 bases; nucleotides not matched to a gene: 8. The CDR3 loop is CASSSSGLAGETQYF. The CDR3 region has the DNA TGTGCCAGCAGCTCCTCGGGGCTAGCGGGAGAGACCCAGTACTTC.

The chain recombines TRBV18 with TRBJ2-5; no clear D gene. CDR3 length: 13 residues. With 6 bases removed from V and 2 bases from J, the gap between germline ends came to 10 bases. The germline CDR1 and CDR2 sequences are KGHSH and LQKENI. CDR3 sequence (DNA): TGTGCCAGCTCCCAATGGAGTCAAGAGACCCAGTACTTC. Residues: CASSQWSQETQYF.

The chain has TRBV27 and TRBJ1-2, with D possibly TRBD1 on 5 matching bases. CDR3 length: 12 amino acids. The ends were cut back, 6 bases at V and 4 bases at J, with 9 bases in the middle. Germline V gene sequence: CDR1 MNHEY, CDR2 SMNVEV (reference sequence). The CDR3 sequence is CASSSGGYGYTF. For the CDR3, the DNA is TGTGCCAGCAGCTCCGGGGGCTATGGCTACACCTTC.

CDR3 sequence (DNA): TGCAGCGTTGAAGGGAGTGCAGGTGTGGGCTACGAGCAGTACTTC. Translated, it gives CSVEGSAGVGYEQYF. The chain carries TRBV29-1 and TRBJ2-7, with D unresolved. Germline V lookup: CDR1 SQVTM, CDR2 ANQGSEA. V lost 1 base and J lost 3, with 16 bases in between. This CDR3 has 15 residues.

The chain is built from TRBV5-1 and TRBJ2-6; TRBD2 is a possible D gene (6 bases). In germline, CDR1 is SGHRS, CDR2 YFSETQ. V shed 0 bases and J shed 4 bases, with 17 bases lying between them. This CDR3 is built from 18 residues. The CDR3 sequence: CASSLATREEGGANVLTF. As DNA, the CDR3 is TGCGCCAGCAGCTTGGCCACCCGCGAGGAGGGAGGGGCCAACGTCCTGACTTTC.

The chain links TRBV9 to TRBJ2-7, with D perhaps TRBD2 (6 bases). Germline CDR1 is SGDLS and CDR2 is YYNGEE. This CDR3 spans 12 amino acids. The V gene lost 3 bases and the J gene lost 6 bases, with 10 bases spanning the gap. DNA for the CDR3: TGTGCCAGCAGCGCCACGGGGGTCGAGCAGTACTTC. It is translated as CASSATGVEQYF.

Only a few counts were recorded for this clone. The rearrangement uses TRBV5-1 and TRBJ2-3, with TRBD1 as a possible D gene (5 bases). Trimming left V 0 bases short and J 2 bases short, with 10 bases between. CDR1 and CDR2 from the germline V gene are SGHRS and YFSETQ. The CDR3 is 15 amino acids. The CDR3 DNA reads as TGCGCCAGCAGCTTGGACCCAGGGTTCACAGATACGCAGTATTTT. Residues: CASSLDPGFTDTQYF.

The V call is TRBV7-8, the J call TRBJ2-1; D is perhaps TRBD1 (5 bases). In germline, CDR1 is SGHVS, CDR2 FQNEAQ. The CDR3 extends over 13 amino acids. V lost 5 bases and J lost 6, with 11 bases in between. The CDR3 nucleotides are TGTGCCAGCAGCCTGACAGTTAGCAATGAGCAGTTCTTC. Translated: CASSLTVSNEQFF.

CDR3 sequence reads: CASSPGQAEQYF. The CDR3, as DNA: TGCGCCAGCAGCCCGGGACAAGCCGAGCAGTACTTC. The chain joins TRBV5-1 to TRBJ2-7, with D possibly matching TRBD1 (6 bases). Trimming removed 4 bases at V and 6 bases at J, with 11 bases between. Germline CDR1 SGHRS, CDR2 YFSETQ. CDR3 size: 12 residues.

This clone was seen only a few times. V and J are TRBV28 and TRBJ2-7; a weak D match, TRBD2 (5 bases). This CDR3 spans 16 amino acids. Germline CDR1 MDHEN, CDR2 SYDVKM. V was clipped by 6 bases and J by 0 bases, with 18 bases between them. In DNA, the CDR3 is TGTGCCAGCAGGCTTGCCGGAGGCCCTAGCTCCTACGAGCAGTACTTC. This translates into CASRLAGGPSSYEQYF.

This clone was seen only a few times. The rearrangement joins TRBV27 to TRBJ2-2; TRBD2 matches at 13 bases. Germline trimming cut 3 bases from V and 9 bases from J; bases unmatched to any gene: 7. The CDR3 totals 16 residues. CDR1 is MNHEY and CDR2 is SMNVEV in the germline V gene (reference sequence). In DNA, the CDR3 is TGTGCCAGCAGTTTCCTCGGACTAGCGGGAGCAAGGGAGCTGTTTTTT. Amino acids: CASSFLGLAGARELFF.

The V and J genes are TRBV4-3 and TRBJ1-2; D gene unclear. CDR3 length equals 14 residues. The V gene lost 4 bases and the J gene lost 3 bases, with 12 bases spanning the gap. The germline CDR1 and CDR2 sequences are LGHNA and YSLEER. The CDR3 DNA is TGCGCCAGCAGCCCCTCCCCGGGCCACTATGGCTACACCTTC. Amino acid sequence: CASSPSPGHYGYTF.

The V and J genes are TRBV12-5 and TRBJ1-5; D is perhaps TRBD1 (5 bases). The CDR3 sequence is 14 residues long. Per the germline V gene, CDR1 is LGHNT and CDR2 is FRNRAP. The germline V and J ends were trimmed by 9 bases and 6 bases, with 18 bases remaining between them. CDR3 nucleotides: TGTGCTAGGCTAAAGACAGTGGTAGGTCAGCCCCAGCATTTT. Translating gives CARLKTVVGQPQHF.

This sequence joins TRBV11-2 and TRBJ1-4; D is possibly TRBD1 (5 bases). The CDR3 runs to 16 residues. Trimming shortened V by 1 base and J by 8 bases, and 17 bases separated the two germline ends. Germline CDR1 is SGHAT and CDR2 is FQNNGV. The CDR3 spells CASSLGARRGVEKLFF. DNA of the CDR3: TGTGCCAGCAGCTTAGGAGCCAGGAGGGGCGTAGAAAAACTGTTTTTT.

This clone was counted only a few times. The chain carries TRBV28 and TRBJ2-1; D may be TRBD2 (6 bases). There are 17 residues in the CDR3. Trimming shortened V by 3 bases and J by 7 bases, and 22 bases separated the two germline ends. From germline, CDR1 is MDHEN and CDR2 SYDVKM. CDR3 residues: CASSFYGGTLSENEQFF. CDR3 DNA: TGTGCCAGCAGTTTTTATGGCGGGACCTTGTCGGAGAATGAGCAGTTCTTC.

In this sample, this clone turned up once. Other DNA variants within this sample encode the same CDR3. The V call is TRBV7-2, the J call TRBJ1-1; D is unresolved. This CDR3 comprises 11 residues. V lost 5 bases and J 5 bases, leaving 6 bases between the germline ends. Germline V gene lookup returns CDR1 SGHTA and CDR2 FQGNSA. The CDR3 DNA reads TGTGCCAGCAGCCTCCGGACTGAAGCTTTCTTT. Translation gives CASSLRTEAFF.

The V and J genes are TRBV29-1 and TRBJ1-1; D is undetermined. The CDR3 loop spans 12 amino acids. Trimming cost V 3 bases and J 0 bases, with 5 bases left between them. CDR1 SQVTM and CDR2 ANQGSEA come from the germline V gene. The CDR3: CSVDVMNTEAFF. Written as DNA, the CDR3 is TGCAGCGTTGACGTAATGAACACTGAAGCTTTCTTT.

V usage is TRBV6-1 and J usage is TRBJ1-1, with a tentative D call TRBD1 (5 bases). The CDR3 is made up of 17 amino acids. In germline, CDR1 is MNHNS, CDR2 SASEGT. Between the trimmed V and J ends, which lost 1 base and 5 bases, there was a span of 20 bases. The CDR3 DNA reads TGTGCCAGCAGTGAAGTACGACCACAGGCTACCGGGACTGAAGCTTTCTTT. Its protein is CASSEVRPQATGTEAFF.

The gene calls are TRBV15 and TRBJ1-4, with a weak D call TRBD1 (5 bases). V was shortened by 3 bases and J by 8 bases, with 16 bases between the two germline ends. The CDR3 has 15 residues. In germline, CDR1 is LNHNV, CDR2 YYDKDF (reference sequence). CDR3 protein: CATSSTPGLGEKLFF. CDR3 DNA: TGTGCCACCAGCAGCACCCCGGGACTCGGGGAAAAACTGTTTTTT.

The CDR3 loop is CASSQVGDGNIQYF. The CDR3 region has the DNA TGCGCCAGCAGCCAAGTTGGGGATGGAAACATTCAGTACTTC. V and J are TRBV4-3 and TRBJ2-4; D gene uncertain. The CDR3 is made up of 14 amino acids. Deletions cut 1 base from V and 6 bases from J, with 10 bases between. Germline V gene data show CDR1 as LGHNA and CDR2 as YSLEER.